This T cell receptor beta chain was identified in a study of T cell clonality in common variable immunodeficiency. The method was immunoSEQ multiplex PCR; TCRdb's version includes in-frame clones alone and lacks a portion of them. The record shows more than 35,000 clones for this sample, with no singletons present. Study-wide findings and caveats: Reportedly, TCR beta sequences from common variable immunodeficiency showed fewer deletions and N-nucleotide insertions.

J gave up 6 bases and V 4 bases, and 8 bases lay outside the gene matches. The V gene's germline CDR1 is SGHTA and CDR2 FQGNSA. The CDR3 extends over 14 amino acids. This clone was found a few times. Antigen: not known. The CDR3 end lies 3 residues beyond the end of the read and is filled in from the germline J gene. Diagnosis required reduced IgG, IgA and/or IgM with specific antibody deficiency. The clonotype was recovered from a human donor with common variable immunodeficiency. The sequenced sample was peripheral blood mononuclear cells. The rearrangement links TRBV7-2 to TRBJ1-1; 7 positions match TRBD1. The covered CDR3 bases are TGTGCCAGCAGCTCTCAGGGGGGCTGGCCTGAA. It codes for CASSSQGGWPE. The complete CDR3 protein is CASSSQGGWPEAFF.